A selection of T cell receptor beta chains follows, all from one sample in a study of blood T cell repertoires in COVID-19. Measured with immunoSEQ multiplex PCR; TCRdb has only the in-frame clones, and not every one. The data hold 300,000 to 400,000 clones, with more than 85% observed a single time. The specimen sequenced was PBMCs or T cells enriched from blood (not recorded which). The receptors stem from a woman in her twenties or thirties who had recovered from COVID-19. Both conserved end residues are part of each CDR3. The D gene is left open where the match is weak.

V | D | CDR3
TRBV7-8 | TRBD1 | CASSLVVVQGHSPLHF
TRBV2 | . | CASSETGLYTF
TRBV5-4 | . | CASSLDQGWNSPLHF
TRBV4-1 | TRBD1 | CASSHGQGDYGYTF
TRBV6-2/TRBV6-3 | . | CASSSDYNRLASSTDTQYF
TRBV11-2 | . | CASSLVQGQETQYF
TRBV13 | . | CASSRPLTSGVSLDGYTF
TRBV28 | . | CASSLLGQQGNTIYF
TRBV9 | . | CASSVGGLGEKLFF
TRBV27 | TRBD2 | CASSRGLAGTYEQYF